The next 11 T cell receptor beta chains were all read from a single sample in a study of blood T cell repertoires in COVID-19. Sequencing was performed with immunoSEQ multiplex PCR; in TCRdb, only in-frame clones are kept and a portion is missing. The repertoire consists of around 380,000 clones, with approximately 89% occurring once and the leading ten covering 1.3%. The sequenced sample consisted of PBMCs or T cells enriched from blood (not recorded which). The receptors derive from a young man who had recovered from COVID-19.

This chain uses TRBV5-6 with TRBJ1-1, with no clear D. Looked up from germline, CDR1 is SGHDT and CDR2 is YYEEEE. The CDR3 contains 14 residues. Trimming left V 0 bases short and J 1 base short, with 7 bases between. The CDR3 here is CASSLVGGNTEAFF. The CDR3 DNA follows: TGTGCCAGCAGCTTGGTAGGCGGGAACACTGAAGCTTTCTTT.

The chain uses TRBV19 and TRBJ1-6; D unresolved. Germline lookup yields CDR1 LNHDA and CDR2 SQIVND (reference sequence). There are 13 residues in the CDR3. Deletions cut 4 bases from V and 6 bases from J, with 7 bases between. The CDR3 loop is CASSSLLNSPLHF. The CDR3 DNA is TGTGCCAGTAGTAGTCTTCTTAATTCACCCCTCCACTTT.

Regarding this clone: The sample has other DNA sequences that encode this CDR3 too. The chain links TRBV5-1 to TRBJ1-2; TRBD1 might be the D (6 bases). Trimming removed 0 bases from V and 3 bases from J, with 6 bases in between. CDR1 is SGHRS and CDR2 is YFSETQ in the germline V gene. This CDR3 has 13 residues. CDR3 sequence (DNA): TGCGCCAGCAGCTTGGGACAGGACTATGGCTACACCTTC. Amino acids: CASSLGQDYGYTF.

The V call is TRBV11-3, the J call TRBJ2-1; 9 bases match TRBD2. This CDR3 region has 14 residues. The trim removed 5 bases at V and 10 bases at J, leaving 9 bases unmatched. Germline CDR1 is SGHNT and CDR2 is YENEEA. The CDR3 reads CASSEGLARAEQFF. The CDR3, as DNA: TGTGCCAGCAGCGAGGGACTAGCCAGAGCCGAGCAGTTCTTC.

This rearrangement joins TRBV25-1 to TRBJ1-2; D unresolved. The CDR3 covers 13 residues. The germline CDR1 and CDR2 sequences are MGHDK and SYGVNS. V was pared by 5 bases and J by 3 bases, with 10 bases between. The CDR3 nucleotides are TGTGCCAGCAGTCCCCTACCCGACTATGGCTACACCTTC. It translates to CASSPLPDYGYTF.

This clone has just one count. The CDR3 is CASKAGANEKLFF. The CDR3 DNA is TGCGCCAGCAAGGCAGGGGCAAATGAAAAACTGTTTTTT. The genes are TRBV10-1 and TRBJ1-4, with TRBD1 as a possible D gene (6 bases). V gave up 7 bases and J gave up 5 bases, with 11 bases separating them. The CDR3 covers 13 residues. Germline V gene sequence: CDR1 WNHNN, CDR2 SYGVQD (reference sequence).

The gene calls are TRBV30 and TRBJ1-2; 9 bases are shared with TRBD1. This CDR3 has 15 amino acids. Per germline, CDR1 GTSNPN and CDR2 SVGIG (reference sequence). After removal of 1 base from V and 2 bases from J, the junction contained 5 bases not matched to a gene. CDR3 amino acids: CAWSAYRGRNYGYTF. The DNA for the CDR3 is TGTGCCTGGAGTGCCTACAGGGGGCGAAACTATGGCTACACCTTC.

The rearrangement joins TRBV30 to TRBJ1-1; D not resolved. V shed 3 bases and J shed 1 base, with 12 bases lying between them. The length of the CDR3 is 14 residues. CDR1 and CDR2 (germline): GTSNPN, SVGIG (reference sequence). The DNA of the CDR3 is TGTGCCTGGAGCATTTTAAACGGGAACACTGAAGCTTTCTTT. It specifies CAWSILNGNTEAFF.

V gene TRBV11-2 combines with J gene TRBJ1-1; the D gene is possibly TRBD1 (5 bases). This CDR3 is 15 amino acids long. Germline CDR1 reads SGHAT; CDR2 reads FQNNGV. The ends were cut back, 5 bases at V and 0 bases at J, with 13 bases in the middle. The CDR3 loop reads CASSPMGRLNTEAFF. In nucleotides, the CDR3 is TGTGCCAGCAGCCCCATGGGGCGGCTGAACACTGAAGCTTTCTTT. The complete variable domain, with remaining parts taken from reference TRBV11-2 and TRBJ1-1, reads EAGVAQSPRYKIIEKRQSVAFWCNPISGHATLYWYQQILGQGPKLLIQFQNNGVVDDSQLPKDRFSAERLKGVDSTLKIQPAKLEDSAVYLCASSPMGRLNTEAFFGQGTRLTVV.

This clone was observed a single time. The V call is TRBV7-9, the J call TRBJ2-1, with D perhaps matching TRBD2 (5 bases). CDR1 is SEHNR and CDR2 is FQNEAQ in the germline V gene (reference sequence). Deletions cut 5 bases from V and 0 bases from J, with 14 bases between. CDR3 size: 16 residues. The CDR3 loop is CASSHQTGISYNEQFF. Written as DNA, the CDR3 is TGTGCCAGCAGCCATCAGACGGGGATCTCCTACAATGAGCAGTTCTTC.

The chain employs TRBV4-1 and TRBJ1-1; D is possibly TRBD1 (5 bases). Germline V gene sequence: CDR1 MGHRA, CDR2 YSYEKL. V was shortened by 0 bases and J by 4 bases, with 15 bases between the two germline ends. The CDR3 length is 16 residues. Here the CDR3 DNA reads TGCGCCAGCAGCCAAGATGTCCCAGGGAGGACCACTGAAGCTTTCTTT. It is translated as CASSQDVPGRTTEAFF.